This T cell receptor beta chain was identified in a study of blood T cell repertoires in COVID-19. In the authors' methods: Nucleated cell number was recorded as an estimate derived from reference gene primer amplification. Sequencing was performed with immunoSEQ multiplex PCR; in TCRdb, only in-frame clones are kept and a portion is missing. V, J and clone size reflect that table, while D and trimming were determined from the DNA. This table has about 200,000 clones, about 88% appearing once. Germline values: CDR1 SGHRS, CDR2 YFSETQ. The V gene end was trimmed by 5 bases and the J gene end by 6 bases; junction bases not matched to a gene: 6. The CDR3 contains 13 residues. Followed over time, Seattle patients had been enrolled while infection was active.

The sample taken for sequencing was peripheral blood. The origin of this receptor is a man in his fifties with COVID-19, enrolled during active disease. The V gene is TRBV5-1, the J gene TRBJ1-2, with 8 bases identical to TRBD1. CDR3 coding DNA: TGCGCCAGCAGAGAGGGACAGGAAGATGGCTACACCTTC. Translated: CASREGQEDGYTF.